These T cell receptor beta chains were read from a single sample in a study of T-cell reconstitution after alpha-beta-depleted transplantation in children. TCRdb processed the PCR reads anew with MiXCR; each CDR3 protein has one entry. The repertoire consists of nearly 400,000 distinct CDR3 sequences, with roughly 20% occurring once and the leading ten covering 3.8%. The sample consisted of PBMCs from the stem cell graft donor, taken from the stem cell graft. The receptors were gathered from a human donor who donated a stem cell graft to a child with acute myeloid leukemia. Both conserved end residues are part of each CDR3. Fields, in order: D gene, V gene, J gene, clone size, CDR3 protein, CDR3 DNA. D genes are given only for firm matches. Size is omitted from some rows. Given values are once, few, many or a class for expanded clones.

TRBD1	TRBV20-1	TRBJ2-1	few	CSARAGTGVNEQFF	TGCAGTGCTAGAGCCGGGACAGGGGTCAATGAGCAGTTCTTC
-	TRBV6-1	TRBJ2-7	-	CASSQGPYYEQYF	TGTGCCAGCAGCCAGGGTCCTTACTACGAGCAGTACTTC
TRBD2	TRBV7-2	TRBJ2-7	-	CASSLASGYSYEQYF	TGTGCCAGCAGCCTGGCTAGCGGTTACTCCTACGAGCAGTACTTC
TRBD2	TRBV27	TRBJ2-1	many	CASQPLANYNEQFF	TGTGCCAGCCAACCACTAGCGAACTACAATGAGCAGTTCTTC
TRBD2	TRBV4-2	TRBJ2-3	many	CASSQDRRGAPDTQYF	TGTGCCAGCAGCCAAGATCGGCGGGGGGCCCCAGATACGCAGTATTTT
-	TRBV25-1	TRBJ2-6	few	CASGAVGANVLTF	TGTGCCAGCGGGGCCGTTGGGGCCAACGTCCTGACTTTC
TRBD2	TRBV10-3	TRBJ2-1	-	CAISDQLAGEADEQFF	TGTGCCATCAGTGACCAACTAGCGGGAGAGGCCGATGAGCAGTTCTTC
-	TRBV5-1	TRBJ1-1	-	CASRLGNTEAFF	TGCGCCAGCAGGTTAGGGAACACTGAAGCTTTCTTT
TRBD2	TRBV20-1	TRBJ2-1	-	CSARDIGSGRSYNEQFF	TGCAGTGCTAGAGATATAGGGAGCGGGAGAAGTTACAATGAGCAGTTCTTC
TRBD2	TRBV12-3/TRBV12-4	TRBJ2-7	few	CASSLAGGPVGEQYF	TGTGCCAGCAGCCTAGCGGGAGGGCCTGTGGGCGAGCAGTACTTC
TRBD2	TRBV28	TRBJ2-7	-	CASSAGTPGTSGIYEQYF	TGTGCCAGTTCTGCCGGGACACCCGGGACTAGCGGGATTTACGAGCAGTACTTC
TRBD2	TRBV7-9	TRBJ2-2	-	CASNLAGAPSGELFF	TGTGCCAGCAACTTAGCGGGAGCCCCGTCCGGGGAGCTGTTTTTT
-	TRBV20-1	TRBJ2-3	-	CSARNPSGGGPTDTQYF	TGCAGTGCTAGAAACCCTAGCGGAGGGGGCCCCACAGATACGCAGTATTTT
-	TRBV7-6	TRBJ2-5	many	CASSSPLSEQETQYF	TGTGCCAGCAGCTCCCCCTTATCGGAACAAGAGACCCAGTACTTC
-	TRBV4-2	TRBJ2-3	-	CASSPMGTDTQYF	TGTGCCAGCAGCCCGATGGGGACAGATACGCAGTATTTT
-	TRBV4-1	TRBJ2-1	few	CASSQDRRHEQFF	TGCGCCAGCAGCCAAGATAGGCGGCATGAGCAGTTCTTC
-	TRBV24-1	TRBJ2-3	few	CATSDSRVWDTDTQYF	TGTGCCACCAGTGATTCCAGGGTGTGGGACACAGATACGCAGTATTTT
-	TRBV11-2	TRBJ2-1	-	CASSLDPSSNEQFF	TGTGCCAGCAGCTTAGATCCTAGCTCTAATGAGCAGTTCTTC
-	TRBV19	TRBJ2-1	-	CASSLSEVNEQFF	TGTGCCAGTAGTCTGTCGGAAGTCAATGAGCAGTTCTTC
-	TRBV12-3/TRBV12-4	TRBJ1-1	few	CASRPQLVTEAFF	TGTGCCAGCAGGCCCCAGCTCGTCACTGAAGCTTTCTTT
-	TRBV7-8	TRBJ1-1	few	CASSSEARDTEAFF	TGTGCCAGCAGCTCCGAGGCGCGGGACACTGAAGCTTTCTTT
TRBD1	TRBV24-1	TRBJ2-1	few	CATSVGQGARNEQFF	TGTGCCACCAGTGTCGGACAGGGGGCGAGGAATGAGCAGTTCTTC
TRBD2	TRBV12-3/TRBV12-4	TRBJ2-7	-	CASSFSGTSGSVYEQYF	TGTGCCAGCAGTTTCTCCGGGACTAGCGGGAGTGTTTACGAGCAGTACTTC
TRBD2	TRBV7-9	TRBJ2-1	-	CASSPPGGWDNEQFF	TGTGCCAGCAGCCCCCCCGGGGGGTGGGACAATGAGCAGTTCTTC
-	TRBV7-9	TRBJ2-5	-	CASSRSFQETQYF	TGTGCCAGCAGCCGCTCGTTTCAAGAGACCCAGTACTTC
-	TRBV7-2	TRBJ2-3	few	CASSLYSDRFTDTQYF	TGTGCCAGCAGCCTCTACTCGGACAGATTCACAGATACGCAGTATTTT
-	TRBV19	TRBJ2-1	many	CASRSPHNEQFF	TGTGCCAGTAGGAGCCCACACAATGAGCAGTTCTTC
TRBD2	TRBV29-1	TRBJ2-3	few	CSVEHGTRKYF	TGCAGCGTAGAACATGGGACTAGAAAGTATTTT
-	TRBV12-3/TRBV12-4	TRBJ2-2	few	CASSREAPGELFF	TGTGCCAGCAGCCGTGAGGCCCCCGGGGAGCTGTTTTTT
TRBD2	TRBV6-2/TRBV6-3	TRBJ2-7	few	CASSPTSWTSGGEGYEQYF	TGTGCCAGCAGTCCCACCTCTTGGACTAGCGGGGGCGAGGGCTACGAGCAGTACTTC
-	TRBV11-2	TRBJ1-5	-	CASSLKSGPNQPQHF	TGTGCCAGCAGTCTAAAGTCGGGCCCTAATCAGCCCCAGCATTTT
TRBD1	TRBV5-1	TRBJ1-4	-	CASTADRGAEKLFF	TGCGCCAGCACCGCCGACAGGGGGGCTGAAAAACTGTTTTTT
TRBD2	TRBV10-3	TRBJ2-7	many	CAVSGRADYEQYF	TGTGCCGTTAGCGGGAGGGCCGACTACGAGCAGTACTTC
-	TRBV20-1	TRBJ2-7	many	CSARPGSGPYEQYF	TGCAGTGCTAGACCGGGCAGTGGGCCATACGAGCAGTACTTC
-	TRBV10-2	TRBJ1-4	-	CASSDSSSTNEKLFF	TGCGCCAGCAGTGACTCTAGCTCAACTAATGAAAAACTGTTTTTT
-	TRBV7-2	TRBJ2-3	-	CASSLVTVVSTDTQYF	TGTGCCAGCAGCTTAGTAACAGTTGTCAGCACAGATACGCAGTATTTT
-	TRBV7-8	TRBJ2-7	few	CASSFSDYEQYF	TGTGCCAGCAGCTTCTCCGACTACGAGCAGTACTTC
TRBD2	TRBV28	TRBJ2-3	-	CASSPGTSKPSTDTQYF	TGTGCCAGCAGTCCTGGGACTAGCAAACCTAGCACAGATACGCAGTATTTT
-	TRBV4-1	TRBJ2-3	-	CASSQEGYPTDTQYF	TGCGCCAGCAGCCAAGAGGGCTACCCCACAGATACGCAGTATTTT
TRBD1	TRBV5-1	TRBJ1-1	-	CASSIRQGMLAEAFF	TGCGCCAGCAGCATACGACAGGGGATGTTGGCTGAAGCTTTCTTT
TRBD1	TRBV4-1	TRBJ2-7	few	CASSLSPTGYSYEQYF	TGCGCCAGCAGCCTGTCTCCGACAGGGTATTCCTACGAGCAGTACTTC
-	TRBV27	TRBJ2-3	-	CASTPWGPADTQYF	TGTGCCAGCACCCCTTGGGGGCCCGCAGATACGCAGTATTTT
TRBD2	TRBV27	TRBJ2-2	-	CASSYGGRAGELFF	TGTGCCAGCAGTTATGGCGGGAGAGCCGGGGAGCTGTTTTTT
TRBD1	TRBV12-3/TRBV12-4	TRBJ2-7	-	CASSFGQGSSKQYF	TGTGCCAGCAGTTTCGGACAGGGAAGTTCTAAGCAGTACTTC
TRBD2	TRBV6-5	TRBJ2-5	-	CASSSGRGGETQYF	TGTGCCAGCAGCTCCGGCCGGGGAGGGGAGACCCAGTACTTC
TRBD2	TRBV28	TRBJ2-5	-	CASKREDQETQYF	TGTGCCAGCAAGCGGGAGGATCAAGAGACCCAGTACTTC
-	TRBV20-1	TRBJ2-3	-	CSAREGPADTQYF	TGCAGTGCTAGAGAGGGTCCCGCAGATACGCAGTATTTT
TRBD2	TRBV5-1	TRBJ2-7	few	CASSVSGTSGIYEQYF	TGCGCCAGCAGCGTTTCCGGGACTAGCGGGATCTACGAGCAGTACTTC
-	TRBV5-1	TRBJ2-3	-	CASSLEAGSDTQYF	TGCGCCAGCAGCTTGGAGGCAGGATCCGATACGCAGTATTTT
TRBD1	TRBV20-1	TRBJ2-7	many	CSAPGQGYEQYF	TGCAGTGCTCCCGGACAGGGGTACGAGCAGTACTTC
-	TRBV2	TRBJ2-1	-	CASREAARSNEQFF	TGTGCCAGCAGGGAAGCGGCCCGGTCGAATGAGCAGTTCTTC
TRBD1	TRBV24-1	TRBJ1-1	-	CATSDPSGGQKTFF	TGTGCCACCAGTGACCCGAGTGGGGGACAGAAAACTTTCTTT